The rows below give T cell receptor beta chains drawn from one sample of a study of T-cell memory formation after mild COVID-19. TCRdb recomputed calls from the 5' RACE reads with MiXCR, one row per CDR3 protein. The profile shows 300,000 to 400,000 distinct CDR3 sequences, around 20% of them singletons. Sequencing input: PBMCs or a T cell subset sorted from them (not recorded which). These receptors were obtained from an adult woman who had mild COVID-19 (a few samples of this study predate the infection). Cell type and time point are not known. CDR3s include the opening cysteine and the closing phenylalanine or tryptophan. The order of the fields is J gene, CDR3 length, V gene, D gene, CDR3 protein. D genes are given only for firm matches.

j_gene: TRBJ2-1
len: 14
v_gene: TRBV5-1
d_gene: TRBD2
CDR3aa: CASSAGTSGVEQFF

j_gene: TRBJ2-7
len: 12
v_gene: TRBV14
d_gene: NA
CDR3aa: CASSQVYHEQYF

j_gene: TRBJ2-5
len: 15
v_gene: TRBV2
d_gene: TRBD2
CDR3aa: CASSVAPGLAETQYF

j_gene: TRBJ2-7
len: 14
v_gene: TRBV27
d_gene: TRBD1
CDR3aa: CASRPTGTAYEQYF

j_gene: TRBJ1-5
len: 15
v_gene: TRBV9
d_gene: NA
CDR3aa: CTSSVGWHSNQPQHF

j_gene: TRBJ1-1
len: 14
v_gene: TRBV12-3/TRBV12-4
d_gene: TRBD1
CDR3aa: CASRGGQLNTEAFF

j_gene: TRBJ1-5
len: 13
v_gene: TRBV20-1
d_gene: NA
CDR3aa: CSARTDSNQPQHF

j_gene: TRBJ2-7
len: 14
v_gene: TRBV5-1
d_gene: TRBD1
CDR3aa: CASSLDRASDEQYF

j_gene: TRBJ1-2
len: 15
v_gene: TRBV25-1
d_gene: NA
CDR3aa: CASSAKTGPWNGYTF

j_gene: TRBJ2-3
len: 15
v_gene: TRBV11-2
d_gene: TRBD1
CDR3aa: CASSLFQGAPDTQYF

j_gene: TRBJ1-1
len: 16
v_gene: TRBV27
d_gene: NA
CDR3aa: CASSLLKKRSGTEAFF

j_gene: TRBJ1-5
len: 16
v_gene: TRBV12-3/TRBV12-4
d_gene: TRBD1
CDR3aa: CASRPGQGRGNQPQHF

j_gene: TRBJ1-1
len: 16
v_gene: TRBV9
d_gene: NA
CDR3aa: CASSVATQGTNTEAFF

j_gene: TRBJ2-5
len: 13
v_gene: TRBV20-1
d_gene: NA
CDR3aa: CSASSGPEETQYF

j_gene: TRBJ2-5
len: 17
v_gene: TRBV4-2
d_gene: TRBD2
CDR3aa: CASSQEVLAGESATQYF

j_gene: TRBJ1-2
len: 14
v_gene: TRBV5-1
d_gene: NA
CDR3aa: CASSLSSDGYGYTF

j_gene: TRBJ2-1
len: 13
v_gene: TRBV4-1
d_gene: NA
CDR3aa: CASSILGFNEQFF

j_gene: TRBJ2-5
len: 14
v_gene: TRBV7-2
d_gene: NA
CDR3aa: CASSPAGWQETQYF

j_gene: TRBJ2-6
len: 17
v_gene: TRBV24-1
d_gene: NA
CDR3aa: CATSDPQVGSGANVLTF

j_gene: TRBJ1-2
len: 15
v_gene: TRBV3-1
d_gene: NA
CDR3aa: CASSQPSSRESGYTF

j_gene: TRBJ2-1
len: 16
v_gene: TRBV24-1
d_gene: TRBD2
CDR3aa: CATSDLRPGGYNEQFF

j_gene: TRBJ2-7
len: 13
v_gene: TRBV29-1
d_gene: TRBD1
CDR3aa: CSATGTGGYEQYF

j_gene: TRBJ1-4
len: 15
v_gene: TRBV7-8
d_gene: NA
CDR3aa: CASSSPRAGGEKLFF

j_gene: TRBJ2-5
len: 15
v_gene: TRBV6-5
d_gene: NA
CDR3aa: CASGRRGGPQETQYF

j_gene: TRBJ2-1
len: 13
v_gene: TRBV4-2
d_gene: NA
CDR3aa: CASSPPGVSEQFF

j_gene: TRBJ2-1
len: 13
v_gene: TRBV2
d_gene: TRBD2
CDR3aa: CASKSGSYNEQFF

j_gene: TRBJ2-7
len: 14
v_gene: TRBV12-3/TRBV12-4
d_gene: NA
CDR3aa: CASSPRAGRDEQYF